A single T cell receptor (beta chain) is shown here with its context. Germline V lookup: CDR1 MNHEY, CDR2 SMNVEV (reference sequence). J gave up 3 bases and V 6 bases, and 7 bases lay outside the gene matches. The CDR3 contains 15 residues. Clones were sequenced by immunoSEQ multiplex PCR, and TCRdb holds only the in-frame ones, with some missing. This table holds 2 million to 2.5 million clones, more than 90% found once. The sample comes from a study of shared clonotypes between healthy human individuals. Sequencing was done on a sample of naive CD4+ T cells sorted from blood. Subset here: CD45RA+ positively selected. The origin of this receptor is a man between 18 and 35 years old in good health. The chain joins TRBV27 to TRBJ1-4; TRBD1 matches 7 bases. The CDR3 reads CASRSDRVPNEKLFF. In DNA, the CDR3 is TGTGCCAGCAGGTCCGACAGGGTTCCTAATGAAAAACTGTTTTTT.